This TCR beta chain appears in the sequencing data of a study of identical twins. TCRdb redid the calling of the 5' RACE reads with MiXCR, one entry per CDR3 protein. The sample contains approximately 550,000 distinct CDR3 sequences, 20% to 25% of which appear only once. There are a few counts of this clonotype. The ends lost 4 bases at V and 7 bases at J; junction bases unmatched: 6. The CDR3 covers 14 residues. Germline CDR1 and CDR2: SGHKS and YYEKEE (reference sequence). Separately, the same data were catalogued under a study of yellow fever vaccine responses in identical twins.

The chain links TRBV5-5 to TRBJ1-1; 11 nucleotides align to TRBD1. The sequencing input was CD4+ T cells sorted from blood. The source of this sequence is a young woman in good health. The CDR3 coding sequence is TGTGCCAGCAGCCCTACCGGGACAGGGGGTGAAGCTTTCTTT. Protein product: CASSPTGTGGEAFF.